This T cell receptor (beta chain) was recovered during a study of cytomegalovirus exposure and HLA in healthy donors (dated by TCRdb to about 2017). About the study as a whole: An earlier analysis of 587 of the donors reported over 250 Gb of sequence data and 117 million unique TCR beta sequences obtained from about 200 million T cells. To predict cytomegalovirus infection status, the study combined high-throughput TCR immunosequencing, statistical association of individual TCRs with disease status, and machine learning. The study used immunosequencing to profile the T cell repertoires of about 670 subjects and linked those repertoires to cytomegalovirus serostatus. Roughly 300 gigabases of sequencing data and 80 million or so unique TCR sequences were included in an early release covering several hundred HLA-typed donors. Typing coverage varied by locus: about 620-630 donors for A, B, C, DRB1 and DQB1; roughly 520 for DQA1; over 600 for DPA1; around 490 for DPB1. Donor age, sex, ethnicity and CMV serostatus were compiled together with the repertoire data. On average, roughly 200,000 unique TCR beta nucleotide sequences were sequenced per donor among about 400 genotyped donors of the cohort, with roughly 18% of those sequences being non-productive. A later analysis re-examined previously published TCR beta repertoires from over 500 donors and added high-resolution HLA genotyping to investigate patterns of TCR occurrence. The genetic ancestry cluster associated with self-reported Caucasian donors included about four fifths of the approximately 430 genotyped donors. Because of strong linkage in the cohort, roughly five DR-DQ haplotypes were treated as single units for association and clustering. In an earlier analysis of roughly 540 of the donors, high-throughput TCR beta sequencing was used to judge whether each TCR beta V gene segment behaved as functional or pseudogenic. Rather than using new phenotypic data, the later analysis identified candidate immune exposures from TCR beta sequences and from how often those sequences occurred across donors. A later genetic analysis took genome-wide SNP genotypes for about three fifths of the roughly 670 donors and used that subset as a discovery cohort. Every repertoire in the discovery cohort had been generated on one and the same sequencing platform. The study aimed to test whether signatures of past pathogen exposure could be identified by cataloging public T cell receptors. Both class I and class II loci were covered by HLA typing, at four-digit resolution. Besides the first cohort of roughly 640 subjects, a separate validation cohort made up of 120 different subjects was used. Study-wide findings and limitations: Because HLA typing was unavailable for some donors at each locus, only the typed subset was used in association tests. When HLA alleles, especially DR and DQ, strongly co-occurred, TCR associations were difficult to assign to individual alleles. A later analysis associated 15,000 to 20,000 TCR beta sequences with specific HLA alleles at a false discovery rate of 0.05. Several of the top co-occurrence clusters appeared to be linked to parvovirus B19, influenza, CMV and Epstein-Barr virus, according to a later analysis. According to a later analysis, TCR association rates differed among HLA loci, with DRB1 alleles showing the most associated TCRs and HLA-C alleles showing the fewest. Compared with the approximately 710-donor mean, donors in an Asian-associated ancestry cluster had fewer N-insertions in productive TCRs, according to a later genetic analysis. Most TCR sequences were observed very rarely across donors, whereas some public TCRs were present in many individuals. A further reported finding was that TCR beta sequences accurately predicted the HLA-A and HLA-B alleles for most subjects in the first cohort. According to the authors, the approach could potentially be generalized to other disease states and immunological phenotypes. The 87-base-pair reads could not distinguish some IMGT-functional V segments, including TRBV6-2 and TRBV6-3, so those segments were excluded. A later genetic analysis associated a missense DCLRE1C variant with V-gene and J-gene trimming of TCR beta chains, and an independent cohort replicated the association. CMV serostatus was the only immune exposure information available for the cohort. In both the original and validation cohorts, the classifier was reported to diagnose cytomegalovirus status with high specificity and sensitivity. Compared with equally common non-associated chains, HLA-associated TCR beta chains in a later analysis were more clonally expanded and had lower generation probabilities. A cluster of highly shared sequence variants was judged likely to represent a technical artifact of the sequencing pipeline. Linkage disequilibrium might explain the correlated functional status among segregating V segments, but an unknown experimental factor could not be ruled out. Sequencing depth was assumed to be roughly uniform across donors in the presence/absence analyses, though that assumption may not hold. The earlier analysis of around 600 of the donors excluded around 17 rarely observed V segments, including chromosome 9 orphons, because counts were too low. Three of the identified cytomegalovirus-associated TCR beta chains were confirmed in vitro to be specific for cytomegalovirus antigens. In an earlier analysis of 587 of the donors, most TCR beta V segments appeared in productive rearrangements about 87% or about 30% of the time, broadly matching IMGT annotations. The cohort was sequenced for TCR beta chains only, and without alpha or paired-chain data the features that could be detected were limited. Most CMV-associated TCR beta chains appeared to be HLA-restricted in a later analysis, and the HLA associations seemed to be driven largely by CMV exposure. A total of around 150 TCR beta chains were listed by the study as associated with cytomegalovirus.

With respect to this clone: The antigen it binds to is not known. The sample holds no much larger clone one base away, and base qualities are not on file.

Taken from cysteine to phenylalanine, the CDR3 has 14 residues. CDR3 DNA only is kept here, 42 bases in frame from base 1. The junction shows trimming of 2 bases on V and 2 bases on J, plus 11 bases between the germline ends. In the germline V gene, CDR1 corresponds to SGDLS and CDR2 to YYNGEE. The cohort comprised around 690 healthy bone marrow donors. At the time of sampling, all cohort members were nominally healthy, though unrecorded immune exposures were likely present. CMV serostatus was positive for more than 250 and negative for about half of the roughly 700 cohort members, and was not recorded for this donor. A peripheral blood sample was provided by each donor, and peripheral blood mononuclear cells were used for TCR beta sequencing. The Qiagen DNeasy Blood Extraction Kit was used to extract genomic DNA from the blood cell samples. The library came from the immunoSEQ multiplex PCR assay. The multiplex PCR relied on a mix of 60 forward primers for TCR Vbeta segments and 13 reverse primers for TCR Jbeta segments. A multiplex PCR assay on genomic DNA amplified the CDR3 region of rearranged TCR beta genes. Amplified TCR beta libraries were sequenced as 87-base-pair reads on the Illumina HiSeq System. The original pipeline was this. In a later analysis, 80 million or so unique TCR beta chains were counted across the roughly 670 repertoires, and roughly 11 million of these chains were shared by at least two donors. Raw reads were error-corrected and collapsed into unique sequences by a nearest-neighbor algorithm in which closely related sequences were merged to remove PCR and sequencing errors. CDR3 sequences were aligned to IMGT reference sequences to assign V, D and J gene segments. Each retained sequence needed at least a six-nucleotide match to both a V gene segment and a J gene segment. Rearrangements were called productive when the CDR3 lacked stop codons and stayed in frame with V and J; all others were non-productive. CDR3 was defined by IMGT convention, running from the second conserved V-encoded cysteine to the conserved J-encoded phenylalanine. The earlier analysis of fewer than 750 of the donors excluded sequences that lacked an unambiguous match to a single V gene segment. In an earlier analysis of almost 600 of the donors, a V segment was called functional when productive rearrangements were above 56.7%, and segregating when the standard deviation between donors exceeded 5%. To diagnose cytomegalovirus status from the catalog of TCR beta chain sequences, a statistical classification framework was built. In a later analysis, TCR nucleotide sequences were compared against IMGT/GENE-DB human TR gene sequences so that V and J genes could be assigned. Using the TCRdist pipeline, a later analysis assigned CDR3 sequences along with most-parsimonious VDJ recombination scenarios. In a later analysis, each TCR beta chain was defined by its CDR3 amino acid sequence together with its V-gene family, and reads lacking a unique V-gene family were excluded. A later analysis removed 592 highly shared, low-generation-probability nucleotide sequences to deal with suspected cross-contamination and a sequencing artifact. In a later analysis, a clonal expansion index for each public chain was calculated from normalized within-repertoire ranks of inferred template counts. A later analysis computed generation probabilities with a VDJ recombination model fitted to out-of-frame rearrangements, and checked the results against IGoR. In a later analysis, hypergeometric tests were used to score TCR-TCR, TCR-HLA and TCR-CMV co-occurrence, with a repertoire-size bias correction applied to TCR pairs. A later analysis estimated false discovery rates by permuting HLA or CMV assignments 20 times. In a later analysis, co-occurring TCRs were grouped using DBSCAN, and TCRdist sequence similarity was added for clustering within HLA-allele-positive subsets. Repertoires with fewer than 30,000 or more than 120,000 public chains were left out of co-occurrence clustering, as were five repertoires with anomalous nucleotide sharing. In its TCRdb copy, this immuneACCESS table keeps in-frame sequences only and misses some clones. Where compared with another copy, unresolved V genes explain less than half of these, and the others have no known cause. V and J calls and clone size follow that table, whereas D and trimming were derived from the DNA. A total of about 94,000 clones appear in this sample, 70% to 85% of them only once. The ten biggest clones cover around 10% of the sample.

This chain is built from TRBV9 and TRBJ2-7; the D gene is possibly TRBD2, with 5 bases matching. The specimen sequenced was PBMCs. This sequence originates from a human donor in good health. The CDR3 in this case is CASSVGVDAYEQYF. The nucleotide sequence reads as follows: TGTGCCAGCAGCGTCGGGGTAGATGCCTACGAGCAGTACTTC.